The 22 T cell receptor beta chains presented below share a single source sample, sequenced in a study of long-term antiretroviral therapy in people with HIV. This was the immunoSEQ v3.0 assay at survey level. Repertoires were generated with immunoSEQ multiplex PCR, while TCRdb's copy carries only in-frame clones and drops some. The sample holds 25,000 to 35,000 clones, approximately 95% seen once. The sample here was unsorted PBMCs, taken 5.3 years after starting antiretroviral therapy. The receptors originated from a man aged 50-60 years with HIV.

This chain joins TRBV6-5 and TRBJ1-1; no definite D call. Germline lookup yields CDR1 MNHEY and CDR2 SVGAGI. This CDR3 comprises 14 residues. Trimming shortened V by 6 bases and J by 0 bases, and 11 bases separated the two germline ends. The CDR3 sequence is CASRRTELNTEAFF. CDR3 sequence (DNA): TGTGCCAGCAGAAGGACGGAATTGAACACTGAAGCTTTCTTT.

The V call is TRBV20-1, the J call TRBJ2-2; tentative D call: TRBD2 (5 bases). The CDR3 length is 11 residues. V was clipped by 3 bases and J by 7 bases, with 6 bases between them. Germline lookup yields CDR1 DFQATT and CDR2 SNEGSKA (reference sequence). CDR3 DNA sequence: TGCAGTGCTAGGAGGGACGGGGAGCTGTTTTTT. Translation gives CSARRDGELFF.

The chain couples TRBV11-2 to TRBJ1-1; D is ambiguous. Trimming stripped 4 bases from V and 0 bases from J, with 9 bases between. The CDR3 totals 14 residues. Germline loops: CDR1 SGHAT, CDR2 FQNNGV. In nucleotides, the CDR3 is TGTGCCAGCAGCTCAAAACGGGTGAACACTGAAGCTTTCTTT. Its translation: CASSSKRVNTEAFF.

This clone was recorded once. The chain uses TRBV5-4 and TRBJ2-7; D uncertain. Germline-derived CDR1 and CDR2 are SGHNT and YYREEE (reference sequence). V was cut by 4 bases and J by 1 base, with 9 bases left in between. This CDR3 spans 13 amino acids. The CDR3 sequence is CASSADISYEQYF. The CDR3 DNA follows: TGTGCCAGCAGCGCTGACATTTCCTACGAGCAGTACTTC. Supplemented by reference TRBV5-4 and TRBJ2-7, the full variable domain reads ETGVTQSPTHLIKTRGQQVTLRCSSQSGHNTVSWYQQALGQGPQFIFQYYREEENGRGNFPPRFSGLQFPNYSSELNVNALELDDSALYLCASSADISYEQYFGPGTRLTVT.

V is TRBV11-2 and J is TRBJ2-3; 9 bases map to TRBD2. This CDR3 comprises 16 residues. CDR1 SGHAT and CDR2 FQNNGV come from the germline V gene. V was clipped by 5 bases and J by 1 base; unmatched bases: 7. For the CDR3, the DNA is TGTGCCAGCAGCCTTTTAGCGGGGGCGCGCACAGATACGCAGTATTTT. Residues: CASSLLAGARTDTQYF.

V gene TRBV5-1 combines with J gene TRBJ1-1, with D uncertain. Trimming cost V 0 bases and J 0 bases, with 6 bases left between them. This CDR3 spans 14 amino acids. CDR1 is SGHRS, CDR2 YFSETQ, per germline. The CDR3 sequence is CASSLGGMNTEAFF. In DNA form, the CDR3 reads TGCGCCAGCAGCTTGGGGGGTATGAACACTGAAGCTTTCTTT.

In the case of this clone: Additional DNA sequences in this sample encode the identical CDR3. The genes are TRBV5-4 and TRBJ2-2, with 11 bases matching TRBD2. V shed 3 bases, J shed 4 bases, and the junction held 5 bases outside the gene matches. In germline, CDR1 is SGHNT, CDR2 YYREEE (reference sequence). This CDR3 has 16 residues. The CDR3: CASSSIAGGPTGELFF. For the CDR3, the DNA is TGTGCCAGCAGCTCCATAGCGGGGGGGCCCACCGGGGAGCTGTTTTTT.

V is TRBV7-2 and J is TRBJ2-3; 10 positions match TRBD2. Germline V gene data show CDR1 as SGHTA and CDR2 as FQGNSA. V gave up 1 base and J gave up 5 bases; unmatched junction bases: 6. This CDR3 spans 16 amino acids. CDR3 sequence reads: CASSLELAGRGDTQYF. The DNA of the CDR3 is TGTGCCAGCAGCTTAGAACTAGCGGGGCGTGGAGATACGCAGTATTTT.

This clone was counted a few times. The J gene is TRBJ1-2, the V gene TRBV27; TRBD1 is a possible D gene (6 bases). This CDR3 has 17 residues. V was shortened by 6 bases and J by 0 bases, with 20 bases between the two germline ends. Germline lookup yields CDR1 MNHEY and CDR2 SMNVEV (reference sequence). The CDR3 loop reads CASRTLGGALPNYGYTF. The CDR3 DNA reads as TGTGCCAGCAGAACCCTCGGGGGCGCGTTACCTAACTATGGCTACACCTTC.

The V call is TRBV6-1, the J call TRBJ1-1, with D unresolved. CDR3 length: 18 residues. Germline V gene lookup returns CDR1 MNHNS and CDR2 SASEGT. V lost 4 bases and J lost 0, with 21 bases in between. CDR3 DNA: TGTGCCAGCAGTGTCGCCCCATCGGGCCCAGTCATGAACACTGAAGCTTTCTTT. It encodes CASSVAPSGPVMNTEAFF.

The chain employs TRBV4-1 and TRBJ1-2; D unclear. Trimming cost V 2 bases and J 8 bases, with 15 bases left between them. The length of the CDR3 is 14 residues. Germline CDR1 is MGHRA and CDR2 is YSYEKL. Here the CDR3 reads CASSQFDGVGGYTF. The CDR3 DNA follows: TGCGCCAGCAGCCAATTTGATGGGGTGGGAGGCTACACCTTC.

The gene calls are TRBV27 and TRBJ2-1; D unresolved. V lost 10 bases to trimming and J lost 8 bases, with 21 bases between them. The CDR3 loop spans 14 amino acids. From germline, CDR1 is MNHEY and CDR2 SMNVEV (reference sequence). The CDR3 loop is CAIHRRQANDEQFF. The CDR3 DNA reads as TGTGCCATCCACCGGCGCCAGGCGAATGATGAGCAGTTCTTC.

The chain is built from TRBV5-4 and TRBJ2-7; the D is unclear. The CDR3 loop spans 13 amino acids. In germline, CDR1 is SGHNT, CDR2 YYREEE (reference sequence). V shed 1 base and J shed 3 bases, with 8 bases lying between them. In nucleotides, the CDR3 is TGTGCCAGCAGCTTGAGCTTCAGCTACGAGCAGTACTTC. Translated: CASSLSFSYEQYF.

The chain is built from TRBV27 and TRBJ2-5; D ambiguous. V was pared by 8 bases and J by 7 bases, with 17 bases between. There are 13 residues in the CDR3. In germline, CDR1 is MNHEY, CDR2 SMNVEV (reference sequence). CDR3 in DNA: TGTGCCAGCCGCCCCGCCGGGTACGGGACCCAGTACTTC. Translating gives CASRPAGYGTQYF.

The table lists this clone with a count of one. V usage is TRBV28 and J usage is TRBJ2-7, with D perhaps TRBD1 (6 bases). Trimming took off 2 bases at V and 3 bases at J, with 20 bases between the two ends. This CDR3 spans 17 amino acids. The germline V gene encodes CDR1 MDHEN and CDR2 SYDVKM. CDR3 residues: CASSLVSWGHTIYEQYF. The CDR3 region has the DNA TGTGCCAGCAGTTTAGTTTCTTGGGGACATACAATCTACGAGCAGTACTTC.

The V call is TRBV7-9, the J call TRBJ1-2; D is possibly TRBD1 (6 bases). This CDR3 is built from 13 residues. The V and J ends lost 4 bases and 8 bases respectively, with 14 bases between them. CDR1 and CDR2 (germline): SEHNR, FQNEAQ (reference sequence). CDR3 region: CASSSEDRRGYTF. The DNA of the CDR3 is TGTGCCAGCAGCTCCGAGGACAGACGGGGCTACACCTTC.

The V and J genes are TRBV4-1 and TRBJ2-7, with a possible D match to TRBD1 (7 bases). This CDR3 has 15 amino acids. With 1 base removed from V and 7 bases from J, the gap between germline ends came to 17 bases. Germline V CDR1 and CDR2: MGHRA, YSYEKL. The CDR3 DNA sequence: TGCGCCAGCAGCCAAGGCTCAGGGGGGACTTGGGAGCAGTACTTC. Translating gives CASSQGSGGTWEQYF.

CDR3 protein: CASSDSSTDTQYF. CDR3 DNA sequence: TGCGCCAGCAGTGACTCTAGCACAGATACGCAGTATTTT. This chain links TRBV10-2 with TRBJ2-3; D unresolved. Per germline, CDR1 WSHSY and CDR2 SAAADI. Trimming shortened V by 3 bases and J by 0 bases, and 4 bases separated the two germline ends. The CDR3 covers 13 residues.

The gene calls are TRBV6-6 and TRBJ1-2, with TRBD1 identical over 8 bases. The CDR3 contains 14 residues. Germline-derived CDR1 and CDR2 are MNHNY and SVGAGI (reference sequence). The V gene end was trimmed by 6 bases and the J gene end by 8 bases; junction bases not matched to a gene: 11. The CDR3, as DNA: TGTGCCAGCAGCCCGAGCAACAGGGGGAGCGGCTACACCTTC. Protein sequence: CASSPSNRGSGYTF.

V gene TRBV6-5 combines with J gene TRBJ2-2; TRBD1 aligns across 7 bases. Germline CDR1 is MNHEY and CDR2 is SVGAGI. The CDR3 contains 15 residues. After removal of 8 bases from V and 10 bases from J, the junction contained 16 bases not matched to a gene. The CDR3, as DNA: TGTGCCAGCGGTGGAGGACAGGTCCGGGCCGAGGAGCTGTTTTTT. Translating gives CASGGGQVRAEELFF.

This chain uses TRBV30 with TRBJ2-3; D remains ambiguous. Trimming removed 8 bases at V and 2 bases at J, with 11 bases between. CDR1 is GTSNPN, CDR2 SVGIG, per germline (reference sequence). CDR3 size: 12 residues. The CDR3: CAGVYLTDTQYF. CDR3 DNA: TGTGCCGGGGTGTACCTCACAGATACGCAGTATTTT.

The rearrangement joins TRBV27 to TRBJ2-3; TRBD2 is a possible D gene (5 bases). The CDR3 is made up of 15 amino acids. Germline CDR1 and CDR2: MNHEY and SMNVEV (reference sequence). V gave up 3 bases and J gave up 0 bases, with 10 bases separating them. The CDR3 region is CASSFLGSSTDTQYF. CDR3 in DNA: TGTGCCAGCAGTTTTTTGGGGAGCAGCACAGATACGCAGTATTTT.